This is a list of T cell receptor beta chains from one sample in a study of blood T cells in healthy people across ages. From the 5' RACE reads, TCRdb called clonotypes with MiXCR, one entry per CDR3 protein. The sample records 1.4 million to 1.5 million distinct CDR3 sequences, approximately 42% being singletons. The specimen sequenced was blood. These receptors were obtained from a woman between 18 and 30 years old in good health. CDR3s include the opening cysteine and the closing phenylalanine or tryptophan.

CDR3 length,V gene,J gene,CDR3 protein
14,TRBV12-3/TRBV12-4,-,CASNSGLGTYEQYF
17,TRBV10-3,TRBJ2-5,CAVSEQLAGGLQETQYF
12,TRBV6-1,TRBJ2-7,CASSDRMYEQYF
11,TRBV25-1,TRBJ2-1,CASQDSFGQFF
12,TRBV4-1,TRBJ1-1,CASSSTGPQAFF
11,TRBV20-1,TRBJ2-1,CSAIAYNEQFF
14,TRBV9,TRBJ2-5,CASSPGQARETQYF
15,TRBV7-2,TRBJ2-1,CASRAPGQAYNEQFF
14,TRBV20-1,TRBJ2-3,CSGGQEVAGDTQYF
13,TRBV7-2,TRBJ2-3,CASSPRPSPTQYF
18,TRBV7-9,TRBJ1-5,CASSTGTGGAVANQPQHF
14,TRBV9,TRBJ1-2,CASSVDLENYGYTF
15,TRBV6-5,TRBJ2-7,CASSYKASGFYEQYF
14,TRBV4-2,TRBJ2-5,CASSQGAALNTQYF
16,TRBV7-9,TRBJ2-3,CASSKRGEQSRDTQYF
16,TRBV9,TRBJ2-6,CASSAAQSSGANVLTF
12,TRBV20-1,TRBJ2-7,CSAYGGAYEQYF
14,TRBV27,TRBJ1-4,CASSFQGTLEKLFF
14,TRBV20-1,TRBJ2-1,CSARVGDPANEQFF
16,TRBV3-1,TRBJ2-5,CASSPRRTGQQETQYF
14,TRBV10-3,TRBJ2-3,CAITSGASTDTQYF
13,TRBV6-1,TRBJ2-7,CASISLDSYEQYF
14,TRBV6-5,TRBJ2-7,CASSPRDSGSEQYF
13,TRBV20-1,TRBJ2-3,CSARGPATETQYF
18,TRBV7-8,TRBJ1-5,CASTLVGDRVLGNQPQHF
14,TRBV10-3,TRBJ2-1,CAISDRTSGDEQFF
18,TRBV6-5,TRBJ2-1,CASSYRSFSQSSYNEQFF